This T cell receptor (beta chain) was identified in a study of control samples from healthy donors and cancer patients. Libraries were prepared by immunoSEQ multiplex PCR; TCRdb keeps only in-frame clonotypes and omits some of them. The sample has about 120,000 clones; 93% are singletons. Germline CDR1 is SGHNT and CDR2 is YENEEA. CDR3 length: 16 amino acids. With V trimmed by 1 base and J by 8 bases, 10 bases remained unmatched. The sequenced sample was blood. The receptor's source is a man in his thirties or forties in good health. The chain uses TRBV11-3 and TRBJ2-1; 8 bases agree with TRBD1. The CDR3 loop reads CASSLVFGQGGDEQFF. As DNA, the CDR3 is TGTGCCAGCAGCTTAGTATTCGGACAGGGAGGCGATGAGCAGTTCTTC.